Following are 21 T cell receptor beta chains from one sample sequenced in a study of blood T cell repertoires in COVID-19. The repertoire was sequenced with immunoSEQ multiplex PCR; TCRdb's copy has only in-frame clones and lacks some. This sample has about 240,000 clones, with 86% found just once. The sequenced sample was PBMCs or T cells enriched from blood (not recorded which). The source is a middle-aged woman with acute COVID-19.

This chain connects TRBV2 to TRBJ1-6; D unclear. V was pared by 2 bases and J by 3 bases, with 11 bases between. The CDR3 contains 16 residues. The germline V gene encodes CDR1 SNHLY and CDR2 FYNNEI. The CDR3 coding sequence is TGTGCCAGCAGTGAAAGTACCGGGGACTATAATTCACCCCTCCACTTT. Translation: CASSESTGDYNSPLHF.

The V call is TRBV7-6, the J call TRBJ1-2, with a possible D match to TRBD1 (6 bases). Trimming took 2 bases from V and 2 from J, leaving 18 bases between them. Germline loops: CDR1 SGHVS, CDR2 FNYEAQ. The CDR3 contains 17 residues. Here the CDR3 reads CASSLRGKFEENYGYTF. Written as DNA, the CDR3 is TGTGCCAGCAGCTTAAGGGGGAAATTTGAGGAGAACTATGGCTACACCTTC.

The rearrangement links TRBV10-3 to TRBJ2-1, with 7 nucleotides matching TRBD2. Germline V CDR1 and CDR2: ENHRY, SYGVKD. CDR3 length: 16 residues. Unmatched junction bases numbered 4, after V lost 0 bases and J lost 2 bases. This CDR3 reads CAISESGSGPYNEQFF. The CDR3 nucleotides read TGTGCCATCAGTGAGTCGGGTAGCGGGCCCTACAATGAGCAGTTCTTC.

This rearrangement joins TRBV2 to TRBJ1-6; TRBD1 matches at 7 bases. CDR3 size: 15 residues. Per germline, CDR1 SNHLY and CDR2 FYNNEI. Germline trimming cut 7 bases from V and 7 bases from J; bases unmatched to any gene: 10. The CDR3 sequence is CASTPSDRLNSPLHF. In nucleotides, the CDR3 is TGTGCCAGCACCCCATCGGACAGGTTGAATTCACCCCTCCACTTT.

Here the CDR3 reads CASSIQAHSGNTIYF. In DNA form, the CDR3 reads TGTGCCAGTAGTATACAGGCACACTCTGGAAACACCATATATTTT. The V call is TRBV19, the J call TRBJ1-3, with no clear D. The CDR3 length is 15 residues. Germline loops: CDR1 LNHDA, CDR2 SQIVND (reference sequence). Trimming left V 2 bases short and J 0 bases short, with 8 bases between. Together with reference TRBV19 and TRBJ1-3, the CDR3 gives the full variable domain: DGGITQSPKYLFRKEGQNVTLSCEQNLNHDAMYWYRQDPGQGLRLIYYSQIVNDFQKGDIAEGYSVSREKKESFPLTVTSAQKNPTAFYLCASSIQAHSGNTIYFGEGSWLTVV.

The chain uses TRBV19 and TRBJ2-4, with 9 nucleotides matching TRBD1. The CDR3 is made up of 15 amino acids. Germline values: CDR1 LNHDA, CDR2 SQIVND (reference sequence). After removal of 3 bases from V and 4 bases from J, the junction contained 4 bases not matched to a gene. For the CDR3, the DNA is TGTGCCAGTAGTATCCGGACAGGGGCAAAAAACATTCAGTACTTC. This sequence encodes CASSIRTGAKNIQYF. Supplemented by reference TRBV19 and TRBJ2-4, the full variable domain reads DGGITQSPKYLFRKEGQNVTLSCEQNLNHDAMYWYRQDPGQGLRLIYYSQIVNDFQKGDIAEGYSVSREKKESFPLTVTSAQKNPTAFYLCASSIRTGAKNIQYFGAGTRLSVL.

The chain couples TRBV5-1 to TRBJ1-1; TRBD1 aligns across 9 bases. The CDR3 consists of 16 residues. The V and J ends lost 0 bases and 2 bases, in that order; junction bases with no gene match: 5. Germline CDR1 reads SGHRS; CDR2 reads YFSETQ. The CDR3 region is CASSLALGQGNTEAFF. The DNA of the CDR3 is TGCGCCAGCAGCTTGGCTTTGGGACAGGGCAACACTGAAGCTTTCTTT.

CDR3 sequence (DNA): TGTGCCAGTAGAAAAACTGGGGGGAACATTCAGTACTTC. Translated: CASRKTGGNIQYF. J is TRBJ2-4 and V is TRBV19; a possible D gene is TRBD2 (6 bases). Germline assignment: CDR1 LNHDA and CDR2 SQIVND (reference sequence). V dropped 6 bases and J dropped 7 bases, with 13 bases sitting between them. There are 13 residues in the CDR3.

The chain joins TRBV6-5 to TRBJ2-7; 7 positions match TRBD2. J lost 5 bases, V lost 2 bases, and 9 bases had no gene match. In germline, CDR1 is MNHEY, CDR2 SVGAGI. CDR3 length: 15 amino acids. The CDR3 loop reads CASSYSGEAGHEQYF. Written as DNA, the CDR3 is TGTGCCAGCAGTTACAGCGGGGAGGCAGGCCACGAGCAGTACTTC.

The rearrangement links TRBV19 to TRBJ2-7; 7 positions agree with TRBD1. This CDR3 spans 18 amino acids. The germline V gene has CDR1 LNHDA and CDR2 SQIVND (reference sequence). V was clipped by 5 bases and J by 0 bases; unmatched bases: 16. The CDR3 region has the DNA TGTGCCAGTAGTTCCCGACGAATTGACAGGGCCACCTCCTACGAGCAGTACTTC. It specifies CASSSRRIDRATSYEQYF.

This clone was counted once. The rearrangement links TRBV11-1 to TRBJ2-7; TRBD2 might be the D (6 bases). This CDR3 has 16 amino acids. The germline V gene encodes CDR1 SGHAT and CDR2 FQDESV (reference sequence). Deletions cut 5 bases from V and 3 bases from J, with 20 bases between. The CDR3 coding sequence is TGTGCCAGCAGCCCGCATTCTATCGGGGGAGACTACGAGCAGTACTTC. This translates into CASSPHSIGGDYEQYF.

The genes are TRBV2 and TRBJ2-5, with 10 bases aligning to TRBD1. The V and J ends lost 10 bases and 4 bases, in that order; junction bases with no gene match: 15. CDR3 length: 16 residues. CDR1 and CDR2 (germline): SNHLY, FYNNEI. Written as DNA, the CDR3 is TGTGCCAACCCTCCGTCCCGGGACAGGGGTTCAGAGACCCAGTACTTC. It yields the protein CANPPSRDRGSETQYF.

This chain uses TRBV18 with TRBJ2-7; TRBD2 agrees at 9 bases. This CDR3 spans 15 amino acids. J gave up 2 bases and V 6 bases, and 8 bases lay outside the gene matches. The germline V gene has CDR1 KGHSH and CDR2 LQKENI. DNA of the CDR3: TGTGCCAGCTCGCCCTATAGCGGGAGCCCCTACGAGCAGTACTTC. As protein: CASSPYSGSPYEQYF.

The chain joins TRBV19 to TRBJ1-1, with TRBD1 as a possible D gene (6 bases). V was cut by 5 bases and J by 10 bases, with 14 bases left in between. The CDR3 contains 12 residues. From germline, CDR1 is LNHDA and CDR2 SQIVND (reference sequence). Here the CDR3 reads CASSARQAAAFF. CDR3 in DNA: TGTGCCAGTAGTGCAAGACAGGCAGCAGCTTTCTTT.

The gene calls are TRBV9 and TRBJ2-1; D ambiguous. Germline values: CDR1 SGDLS, CDR2 YYNGEE. The length of the CDR3 is 12 residues. V was cut by 0 bases and J by 10 bases, with 8 bases left in between. CDR3 coding DNA: TGTGCCAGCAGCGTAGTAAACGGGGAGCAGTTCTTC. Amino acids: CASSVVNGEQFF.

Points on this clone: A read error may account for a junction end that differs from germline. V usage is TRBV7-7 and J usage is TRBJ2-5; 11 bases match TRBD2. The CDR3 extends over 18 amino acids. CDR1 SSHAT and CDR2 FNYEAQ come from the germline V gene (reference sequence). Here the CDR3 reads CASSFLVAGGPEGETQYF. CDR3 bases: TGTGCTAGCAGCTTTCTAGTAGCGGGAGGGCCAGAAGGAGAGACCCAGTACTTC.

This chain links TRBV6-5 with TRBJ2-7, with 11 positions matching TRBD2. The CDR3 length is 15 residues. After removal of 6 bases from V and 7 bases from J, the junction contained 11 bases not matched to a gene. Germline loops: CDR1 MNHEY, CDR2 SVGAGI. CDR3 in amino acids: CASSALAGVPGEQYF. Written as DNA, the CDR3 is TGTGCCAGCAGCGCACTAGCGGGAGTGCCGGGGGAGCAGTACTTC.

This rearrangement joins TRBV11-3 to TRBJ2-2; a possible D gene is TRBD1 (5 bases). The length of the CDR3 is 16 residues. Germline V gene sequence: CDR1 SGHNT, CDR2 YENEEA. V was cut by 4 bases and J by 6 bases, with 18 bases left in between. CDR3 bases: TGTGCCAGCAGCTCCCGTGGCCGGACACCACCCGGGGAGCTGTTTTTT. This codes for CASSSRGRTPPGELFF.

This chain joins TRBV7-8 and TRBJ1-3; possibly TRBD1 for D (6 bases). The germline CDR1 and CDR2 sequences are SGHVS and FQNEAQ. The CDR3 covers 16 residues. Trimming left V 5 bases short and J 0 bases short, with 14 bases between. The CDR3 spells CASSPDTGSSGNTIYF. The CDR3, as DNA: TGTGCCAGCAGCCCAGATACAGGGAGCTCTGGAAACACCATATATTTT.

The chain couples TRBV5-1 to TRBJ1-1, with TRBD1 as a possible D gene (6 bases). Germline V gene sequence: CDR1 SGHRS, CDR2 YFSETQ. Trimming removed 0 bases from V and 1 base from J, with 10 bases in between. CDR3 size: 15 residues. The CDR3 sequence: CASSLVGGPNTEAFF. The CDR3 DNA reads as TGCGCCAGCAGCTTGGTGGGGGGGCCGAACACTGAAGCTTTCTTT.

A few counts support this clone. The DNA of the CDR3 is TGCGCCAGCAGCCAAAAAGGGACAGGTGCAGATACGCAGTATTTT. It encodes CASSQKGTGADTQYF. J is TRBJ2-3 and V is TRBV4-1, with TRBD1 matching 8 bases. The CDR3 totals 15 residues. V lost 2 bases, J lost 4 bases, and 5 bases stayed unmatched. CDR1 and CDR2 (germline): MGHRA, YSYEKL.